This T cell receptor beta chain was sequenced for a study of graft-versus-host responses after intestinal transplantation. Study context: Each transplant was multivisceral, liver-intestinal, or isolated intestinal. Study-level results: GvH clones appeared in recipient marrow, some first in ileum or blood.

Profiling relied on immunoSEQ multiplex PCR, and the TCRdb table lists in-frame clones only, not all of them. The sample gives some 86,000 clones, under 95% of which show up once; around 5.8% is in the top ten. Trimming left V 3 bases short and J 7 bases short, with 10 bases between. Germline V gives CDR1 MGHDK, CDR2 SYGVNS. The CDR3 runs to 14 residues. To note about this clone: Its antigen is undetermined.

Material: unstimulated CD8+ T cells sorted from spleen or lymph node cells, obtained before intestinal transplant. This TCR came from a human donor who received an intestinal transplant. J is TRBJ1-6 and V is TRBV25-1, with D possibly being TRBD1 (6 bases). The CDR3 here is CASSDTGWNSPLHF. In nucleotides, the CDR3 is TGTGCCAGCAGTGACACAGGGTGGAATTCACCCCTCCACTTT.